The clone carrying this T cell receptor beta chain was seen repeatedly, ten times or more. Its antigen is still unknown. The sample originates from a study of early T cells in non-severe SARS-CoV-2 infection. Looking at the study overall: Sequencing was performed on bulk RNA from unsorted whole blood, leaving chains unpaired. Findings and limits, study-wide: VDJdb matching skewed toward anti-spike CD8 responses, missing private and CD4 specificities.

The V and J ends lost 8 bases and 0 bases respectively, with 15 bases between them. From germline, CDR1 is SNHLY and CDR2 FYNNEI. This CDR3 spans 15 amino acids. Separate cDNA molecules each had unique molecular identifiers attached to them. From the 5' RACE reads, TCRdb called clonotypes with MiXCR, one entry per CDR3 protein. This sample has 70,000 to 75,000 distinct CDR3 sequences; approximately 13% occur once, and the top ten carry about an eighth. The source of this sequence is an adult who was a healthcare worker with PCR-confirmed SARS-CoV-2 infection or an uninfected control (not recorded which). The sample was whole blood. The chain is built from TRBV2 and TRBJ2-3; D not certain. The CDR3 spells CASQTRITSTDTQYF. The CDR3 DNA follows: TGTGCCAGCCAAACCAGAATAACTAGCACAGATACGCAGTATTTT.